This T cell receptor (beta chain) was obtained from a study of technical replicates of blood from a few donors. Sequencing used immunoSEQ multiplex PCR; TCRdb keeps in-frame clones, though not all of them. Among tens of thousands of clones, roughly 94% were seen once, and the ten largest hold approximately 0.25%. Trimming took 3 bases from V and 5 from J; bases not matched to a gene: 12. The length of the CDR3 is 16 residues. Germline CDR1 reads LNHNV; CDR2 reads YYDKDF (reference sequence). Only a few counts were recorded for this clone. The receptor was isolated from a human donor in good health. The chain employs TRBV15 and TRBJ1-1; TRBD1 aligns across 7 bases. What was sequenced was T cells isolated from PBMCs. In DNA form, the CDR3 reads TGTGCCACCAGCAGTGACAGGGTGTCCGAAGGGACTGAAGCTTTCTTT. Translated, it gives CATSSDRVSEGTEAFF. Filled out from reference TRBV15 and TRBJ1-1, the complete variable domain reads DAMVIQNPRYQVTQFGKPVTLSCSQTLNHNVMYWYQQKSSQAPKLLFHYYDKDFNNEADTPDNFQSRRPNTSFCFLDIRSPGLGDTAMYLCATSSDRVSEGTEAFFGQGTRLTVV.